This TCR beta chain originates from a study of T cells in Graves' hyperthyroidism and ophthalmopathy. Study-wide background: Peripheral blood was acquired at first diagnosis, ahead of any therapy whatsoever.

Hyperthyroidism was newly diagnosed in patients aged 18 to 65 (duration under 2 months). Germline V gene lookup returns CDR1 SGDLS and CDR2 YYNGEE. V shed 4 bases, J shed 3 bases, and the junction held 9 bases outside the gene matches. The length of the CDR3 is 16 residues. Researchers amplified the TCR beta CDR3 regions from RNA transcripts. Using the HTBI primer set, a first-round RT-PCR was run on the TCR CDR3. TCRdb reprocessed the multiplex PCR reads via MiXCR and lists one record per CDR3 protein. The sample shows 110,000 to 150,000 distinct CDR3 sequences, roughly a fifth of them seen only once. The study's findings and limits: Ophthalmopathy was predicted by the model a median of approximately 6 months ahead of onset.

At least ten counts were recorded for this clonotype. Its specificity is unknown. This receptor was identified in a woman in her forties or fifties with Graves' hyperthyroidism that later progressed to Graves' ophthalmopathy. The rearrangement uses TRBV9 and TRBJ2-3, with 9 positions matching TRBD1. The sequenced sample consisted of blood. CDR3 loop: CASSSVGDRATDTQYF. CDR3 sequence (DNA): TGTGCCAGCAGCTCAGTTGGGGACAGGGCAACAGATACGCAGTATTTT.